These 3 T cell receptor beta chains share one sample of origin, sequenced in a study of T cell responses to AZD1222 COVID-19 vaccine. Sequenced by immunoSEQ multiplex PCR; TCRdb stores in-frame clones only, minus some. The data show about 120,000 clones, about 87% seen once. The source was peripheral blood, collected on day 0 of AZD1222 vaccination. These TCRs come from an adult in good health.

This CDR3 is CASTGAEGYTF. The CDR3, as DNA: TGTGCCAGTACAGGGGCGGAAGGCTACACCTTC. The chain combines TRBV19 with TRBJ1-2, with a tentative D call TRBD1 (6 bases). Trimming shortened V by 7 bases and J by 8 bases, and 11 bases separated the two germline ends. Per germline, CDR1 LNHDA and CDR2 SQIVND (reference sequence). The length of the CDR3 is 11 residues.

The chain has TRBV4-1 and TRBJ1-3; D might be TRBD1 (5 bases). Trimming left V 4 bases short and J 4 bases short, with 14 bases between. The CDR3 totals 15 residues. The germline CDR1 and CDR2 sequences are MGHRA and YSYEKL. CDR3: CASSLAGSTGNTIYF. In DNA form, the CDR3 reads TGCGCCAGCAGCCTGGCAGGGAGCACGGGAAACACCATATATTTT.

This clone is a singleton in its sample. V and J are TRBV5-6 and TRBJ2-5, with D perhaps TRBD1 (6 bases). Trimming left V 1 base short and J 0 bases short, with 7 bases between. Germline V gene sequence: CDR1 SGHDT, CDR2 YYEEEE. The CDR3 covers 14 residues. CDR3 nucleotide sequence: TGTGCCAGCAGCTTGACAGGGTACCAAGAGACCCAGTACTTC. Amino acids: CASSLTGYQETQYF.